A few counts support the clone carrying this T cell receptor beta chain. This record comes from a study of early T cells in non-severe SARS-CoV-2 infection. MiXCR was run by TCRdb on the 5' RACE reads, yielding one entry per CDR3 protein. The data contain 120,000 or so distinct CDR3 sequences, around an eighth of them seen just once; the ten biggest clones take up around 4%. Germline V lookup: CDR1 SGHTA, CDR2 FQGNSA. After removal of 9 bases from V and 2 bases from J, the junction contained 14 bases not matched to a gene. The length of the CDR3 is 16 residues. The J gene is TRBJ2-3, the V gene TRBV7-2, with 7 bases that match TRBD2. This material consisted of whole blood, taken at baseline. The receptor was derived from an adult who was a healthcare worker with PCR-confirmed SARS-CoV-2 infection or an uninfected control (not recorded which). The DNA for the CDR3 is TGTGCCAGAGGAGGATCTAGCGGATGGCTCACAGATACGCAGTATTTT. Protein product: CARGGSSGWLTDTQYF. Full variable domain (missing parts from reference TRBV7-2 and TRBJ2-3): GAGVSQSPSNKVTEKGKDVELRCDPISGHTALYWYRQSLGQGLEFLIYFQGNSAPDKSGLPSDRFSAERTGGSVSTLTIQRTQQEDSAVYLCARGGSSGWLTDTQYFGPGTRLTVL.